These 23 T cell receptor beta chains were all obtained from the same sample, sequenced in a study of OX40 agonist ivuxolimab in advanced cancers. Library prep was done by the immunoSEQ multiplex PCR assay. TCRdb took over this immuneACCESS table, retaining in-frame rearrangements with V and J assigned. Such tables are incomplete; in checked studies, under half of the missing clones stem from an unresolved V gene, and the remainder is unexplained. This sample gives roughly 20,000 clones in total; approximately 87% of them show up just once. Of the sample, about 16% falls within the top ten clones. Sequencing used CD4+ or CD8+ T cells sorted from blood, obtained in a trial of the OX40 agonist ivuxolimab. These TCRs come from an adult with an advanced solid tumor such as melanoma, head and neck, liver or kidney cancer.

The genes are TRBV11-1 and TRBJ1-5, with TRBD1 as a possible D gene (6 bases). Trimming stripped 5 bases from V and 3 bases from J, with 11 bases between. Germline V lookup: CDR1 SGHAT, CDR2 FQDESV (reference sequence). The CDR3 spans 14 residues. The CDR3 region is CASSGDNYNQPQHF. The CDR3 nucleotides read TGTGCCAGCAGCGGGGACAACTACAATCAGCCCCAGCATTTT. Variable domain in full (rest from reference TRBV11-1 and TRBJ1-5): EAEVAQSPRYKITEKSQAVAFWCDPISGHATLYWYRQILGQGPELLVQFQDESVVDDSQLPKDRFSAERLKGVDSTLKIQPAELGDSAMYLCASSGDNYNQPQHFGDGTRLSIL.

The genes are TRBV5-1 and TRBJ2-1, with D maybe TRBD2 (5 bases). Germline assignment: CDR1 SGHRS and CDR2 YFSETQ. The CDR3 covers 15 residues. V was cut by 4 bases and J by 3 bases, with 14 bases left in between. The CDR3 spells CASSADGRVYNEQFF. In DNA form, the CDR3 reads TGCGCCAGCAGCGCGGACGGGCGGGTCTACAATGAGCAGTTCTTC.

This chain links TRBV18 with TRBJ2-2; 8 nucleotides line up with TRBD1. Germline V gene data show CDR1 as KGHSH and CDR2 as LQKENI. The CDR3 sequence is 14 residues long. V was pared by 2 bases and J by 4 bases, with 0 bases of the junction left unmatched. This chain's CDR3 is CASSPGQGTGELFF. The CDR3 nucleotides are TGTGCCAGCTCACCAGGACAGGGCACCGGGGAGCTGTTTTTT.

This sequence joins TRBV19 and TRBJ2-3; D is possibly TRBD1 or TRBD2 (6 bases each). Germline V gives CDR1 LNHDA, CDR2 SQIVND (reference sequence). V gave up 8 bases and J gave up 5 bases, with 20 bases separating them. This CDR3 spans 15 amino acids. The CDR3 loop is CASSRGTGVIDTQYF. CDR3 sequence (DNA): TGTGCCAGTTCAAGGGGGACGGGAGTAATAGATACGCAGTATTTT. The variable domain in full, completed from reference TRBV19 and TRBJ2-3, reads DGGITQSPKYLFRKEGQNVTLSCEQNLNHDAMYWYRQDPGQGLRLIYYSQIVNDFQKGDIAEGYSVSREKKESFPLTVTSAQKNPTAFYLCASSRGTGVIDTQYFGPGTRLTVL.

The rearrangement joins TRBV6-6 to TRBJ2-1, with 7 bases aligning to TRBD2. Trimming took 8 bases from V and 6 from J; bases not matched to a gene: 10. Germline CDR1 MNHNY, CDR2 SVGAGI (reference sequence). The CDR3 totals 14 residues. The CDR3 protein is CASGGVGQRNEQFF. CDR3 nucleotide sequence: TGTGCCAGCGGGGGGGTGGGCCAGCGCAATGAGCAGTTCTTC.

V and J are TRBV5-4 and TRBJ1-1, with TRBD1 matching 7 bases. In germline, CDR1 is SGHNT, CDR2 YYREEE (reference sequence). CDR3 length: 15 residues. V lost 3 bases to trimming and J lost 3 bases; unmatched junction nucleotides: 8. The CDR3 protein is CASSWGGTGDTEAFF. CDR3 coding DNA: TGTGCCAGCAGCTGGGGTGGTACAGGGGACACTGAAGCTTTCTTT.

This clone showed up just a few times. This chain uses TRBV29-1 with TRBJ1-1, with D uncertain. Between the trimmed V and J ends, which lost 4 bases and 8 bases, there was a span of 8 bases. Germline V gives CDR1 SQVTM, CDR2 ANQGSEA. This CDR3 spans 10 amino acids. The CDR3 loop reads CSVVMGEAFF. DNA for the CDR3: TGCAGCGTTGTAATGGGGGAAGCTTTCTTT.

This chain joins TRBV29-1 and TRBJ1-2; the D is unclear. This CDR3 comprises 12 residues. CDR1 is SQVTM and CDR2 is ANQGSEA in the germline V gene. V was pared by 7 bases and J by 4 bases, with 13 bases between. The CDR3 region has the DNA TGCAGCGCCAGACCCGGTTCCTATGGCTACACCTTC. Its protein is CSARPGSYGYTF. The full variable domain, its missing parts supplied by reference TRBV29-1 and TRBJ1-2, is SAVISQKPSRDICQRGTSLTIQCQVDSQVTMMFWYRQQPGQSLTLIATANQGSEATYESGFVIDKFPISRPNLTFSTLTVSNMSPEDSSIYLCSARPGSYGYTFGSGTRLTVV.

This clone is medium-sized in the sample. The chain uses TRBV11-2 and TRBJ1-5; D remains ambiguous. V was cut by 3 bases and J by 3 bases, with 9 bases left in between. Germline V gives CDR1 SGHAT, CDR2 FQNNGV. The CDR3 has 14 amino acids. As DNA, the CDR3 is TGTGCCAGCAGCTTGGAAGGAGACAATCAGCCCCAGCATTTT. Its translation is CASSLEGDNQPQHF.

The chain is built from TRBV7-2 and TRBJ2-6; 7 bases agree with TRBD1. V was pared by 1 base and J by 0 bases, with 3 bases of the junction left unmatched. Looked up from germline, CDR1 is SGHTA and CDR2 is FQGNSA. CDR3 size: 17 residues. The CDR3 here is CASSLDSGGSGANVLTF. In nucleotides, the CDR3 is TGTGCCAGCAGCTTAGATTCAGGGGGCTCTGGGGCCAACGTCCTGACTTTC.

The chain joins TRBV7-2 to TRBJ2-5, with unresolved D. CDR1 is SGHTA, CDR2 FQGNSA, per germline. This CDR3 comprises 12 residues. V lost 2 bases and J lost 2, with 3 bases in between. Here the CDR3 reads CASSLLQETQYF. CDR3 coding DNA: TGTGCCAGCAGCTTACTGCAAGAGACCCAGTACTTC.

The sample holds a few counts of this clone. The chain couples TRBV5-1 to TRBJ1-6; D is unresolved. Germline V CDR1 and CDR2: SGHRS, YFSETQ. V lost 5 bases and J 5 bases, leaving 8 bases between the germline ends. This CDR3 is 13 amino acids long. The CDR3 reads CASRRDDNSPLHF. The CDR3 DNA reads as TGCGCCAGCAGACGCGACGATAATTCACCCCTCCACTTT.

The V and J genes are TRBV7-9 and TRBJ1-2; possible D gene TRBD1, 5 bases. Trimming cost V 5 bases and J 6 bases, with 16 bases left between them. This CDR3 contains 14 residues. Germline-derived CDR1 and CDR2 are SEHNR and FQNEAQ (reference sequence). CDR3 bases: TGTGCCAGCAGCGGGGTCTGGGGAGGGGATGGCTACACCTTC. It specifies CASSGVWGGDGYTF.

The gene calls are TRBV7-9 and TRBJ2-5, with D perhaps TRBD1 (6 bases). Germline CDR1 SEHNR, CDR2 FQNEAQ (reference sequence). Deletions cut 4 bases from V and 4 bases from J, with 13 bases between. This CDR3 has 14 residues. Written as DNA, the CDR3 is TGTGCCAGCAGCTCCCAGGGGCCCCGAGAGACCCAGTACTTC. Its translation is CASSSQGPRETQYF.

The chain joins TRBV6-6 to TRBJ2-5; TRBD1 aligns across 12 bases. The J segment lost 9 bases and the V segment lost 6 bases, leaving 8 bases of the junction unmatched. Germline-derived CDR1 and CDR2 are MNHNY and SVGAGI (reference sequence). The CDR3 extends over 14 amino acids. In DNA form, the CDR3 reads TGTGCCAGCAGGAACCCGGGACAGGGGGCGTCCCAGTACTTC. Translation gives CASRNPGQGASQYF.

The CDR3 here is CASSSNTRTSVGHEQYF. DNA of the CDR3: TGCGCCAGCAGTTCTAACACTCGGACTAGCGTCGGCCACGAGCAGTACTTC. This sequence joins TRBV5-1 and TRBJ2-5; TRBD2 matches at 9 bases. The assigned J gene may be wrong: the sequence end matches TRBJ2-7 better. The CDR3 runs 17 residues. Per the germline V gene, CDR1 is SGHRS and CDR2 is YFSETQ.

The chain's CDR3 is CASSSLSGSLSYNEQFF. CDR3 nucleotides: TGTGCCAGCAGCTCCCTTAGCGGGAGCCTCTCCTACAATGAGCAGTTCTTC. This chain uses TRBV5-4 with TRBJ2-1; 9 bases map to TRBD2. Per germline, CDR1 SGHNT and CDR2 YYREEE (reference sequence). V lost 3 bases to trimming and J lost 0 bases; unmatched junction nucleotides: 7. The CDR3 is made up of 17 amino acids.

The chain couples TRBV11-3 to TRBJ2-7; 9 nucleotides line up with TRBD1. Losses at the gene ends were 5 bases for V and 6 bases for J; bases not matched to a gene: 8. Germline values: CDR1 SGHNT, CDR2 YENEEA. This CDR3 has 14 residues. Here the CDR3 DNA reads TGTGCCAGCAGCGCAAGGGACAGGGCCCTCGAGCAGTACTTC. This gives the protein CASSARDRALEQYF. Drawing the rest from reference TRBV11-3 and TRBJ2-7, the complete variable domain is EAGVVQSPRYKIIEKKQPVAFWCNPISGHNTLYWYLQNLGQGPELLIRYENEEAVDDSQLPKDRFSAERLKGVDSTLKIQPAELGDSAVYLCASSARDRALEQYFGPGTRLTVT.

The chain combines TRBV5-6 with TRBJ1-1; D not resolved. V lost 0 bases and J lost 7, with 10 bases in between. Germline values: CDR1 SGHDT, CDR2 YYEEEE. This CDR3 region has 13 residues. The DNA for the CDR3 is TGTGCCAGCAGCTTGGCGGGTTTAGGTGAAGCTTTCTTT. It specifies CASSLAGLGEAFF.

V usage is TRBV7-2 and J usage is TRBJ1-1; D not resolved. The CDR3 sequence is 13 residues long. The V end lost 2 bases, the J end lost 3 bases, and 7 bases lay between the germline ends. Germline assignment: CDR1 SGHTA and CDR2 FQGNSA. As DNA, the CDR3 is TGTGCCAGCAGCTTACAGGTAGACACTGAAGCTTTCTTT. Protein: CASSLQVDTEAFF.

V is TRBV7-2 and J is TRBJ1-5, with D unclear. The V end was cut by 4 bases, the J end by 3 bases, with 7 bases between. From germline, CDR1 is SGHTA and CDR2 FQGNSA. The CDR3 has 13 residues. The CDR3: CASSSRSNQPQHF. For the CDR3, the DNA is TGTGCCAGCAGCTCCCGTTCCAATCAGCCCCAGCATTTT. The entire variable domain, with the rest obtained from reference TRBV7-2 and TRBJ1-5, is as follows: GAGVSQSPSNKVTEKGKDVELRCDPISGHTALYWYRQSLGQGLEFLIYFQGNSAPDKSGLPSDRFSAERTGGSVSTLTIQRTQQEDSAVYLCASSSRSNQPQHFGDGTRLSIL.

Here the CDR3 DNA reads TGTGCCAGCAGCCAACAACTCGGGACCCAGTACTTC. This codes for CASSQQLGTQYF. The rearrangement uses TRBV7-2 and TRBJ2-5, with D unresolved. Trimming left V 5 bases short and J 7 bases short, with 11 bases between. The V gene's germline CDR1 is SGHTA and CDR2 FQGNSA. The CDR3 length is 12 residues. The variable domain in full, completed from reference TRBV7-2 and TRBJ2-5, reads GAGVSQSPSNKVTEKGKDVELRCDPISGHTALYWYRQSLGQGLEFLIYFQGNSAPDKSGLPSDRFSAERTGGSVSTLTIQRTQQEDSAVYLCASSQQLGTQYFGPGTRLLVL.

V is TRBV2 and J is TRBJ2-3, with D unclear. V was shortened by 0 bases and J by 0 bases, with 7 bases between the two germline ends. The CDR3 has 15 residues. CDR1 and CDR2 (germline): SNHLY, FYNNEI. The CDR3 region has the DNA TGTGCCAGCAGTGAAGCGAGCCTTAGCACAGATACGCAGTATTTT. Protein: CASSEASLSTDTQYF.